A selection of T cell receptor beta chains follows, all from one sample in a study of T-cell memory formation after mild COVID-19. MiXCR, applied by TCRdb to the 5' RACE reads, yields one record per CDR3 protein. The sample carries about 540,000 distinct CDR3 sequences, roughly 20% recorded once. The sequencing sample was made of PBMCs or a T cell subset sorted from them (not recorded which). Every receptor here comes from an adult woman who had mild COVID-19 (a few samples of this study predate the infection). Cell type and time point are not known. Both conserved end residues are part of each CDR3. D genes are given only for firm matches. Not every row has a clone size; where given, it reads once, few, many or a size class.

size	D	J	V	CDR3	DNA
few	TRBD1	TRBJ2-3	TRBV7-8	CASSSRDRGTDTQYF	TGTGCCAGCAGCTCAAGGGACAGGGGAACAGATACGCAGTATTTT
few	-	TRBJ2-4	TRBV7-9	CASSRPLSDAKNIQYF	TGTGCCAGCAGCAGGCCCCTTAGCGATGCCAAAAACATTCAGTACTTC
few	TRBD1	TRBJ1-1	TRBV12-3/TRBV12-4	CASRYRGTATEAFF	TGTGCCAGCAGATACAGGGGGACGGCCACTGAAGCTTTCTTT
-	TRBD1	TRBJ2-7	TRBV20-1	CSARGGTDYFYEQYF	TGCAGTGCTAGAGGGGGGACAGACTACTTCTACGAGCAGTACTTC
few	-	TRBJ2-3	TRBV27	CASMLWRVEHQDTQYF	TGTGCCAGCATGCTTTGGCGGGTCGAACACCAAGATACGCAGTATTTT
-	-	TRBJ1-1	TRBV5-1	CASSNAGSGTEAFF	TGCGCCAGCTCCAACGCAGGGTCGGGCACTGAAGCTTTCTTT
-	-	TRBJ2-3	TRBV6-2/TRBV6-3	CASSYGGGWGTDTQYF	TGTGCCAGCAGTTACGGCGGGGGCTGGGGCACAGATACGCAGTATTTT
few	TRBD1	TRBJ2-7	TRBV12-3/TRBV12-4	CASSLEQGQGYEQYF	TGTGCCAGCAGTTTAGAGCAGGGACAGGGTTACGAGCAGTACTTC
few	-	TRBJ1-4	TRBV6-5	CASSYSPGQKLFF	TGTGCCAGCAGTTACTCTCCGGGGCAGAAACTGTTTTTT
-	-	TRBJ1-5	TRBV6-1	CASSERLDLRGNQPQHF	TGTGCCAGCAGTGAGAGATTAGACCTAAGAGGCAATCAGCCCCAGCATTTT
many	-	TRBJ2-7	TRBV30	CAGSYGGNSGEQYF	TGTGCCGGGAGTTATGGGGGCAATTCGGGCGAGCAGTACTTC
few	TRBD2	TRBJ2-2	TRBV4-3	CASSPLTASGSVDGELFF	TGCGCCAGCAGCCCCCTCACGGCCAGCGGGAGCGTGGACGGGGAGCTGTTTTTT
few	-	TRBJ2-2	TRBV11-2	CASSQLRGPGELFF	TGTGCCAGCAGCCAGCTTCGGGGGCCCGGGGAGCTGTTTTTT
-	-	TRBJ1-1	TRBV21-1	CASSKNLSGTGGTEAFF	TGTGCCAGCAGCAAAAATCTATCCGGGACAGGGGGCACTGAAGCTTTCTTT
few	-	TRBJ2-7	TRBV12-3/TRBV12-4	CASSFGGVAYEQYF	TGTGCCAGCAGTTTCGGCGGGGTCGCCTACGAGCAGTACTTC
-	-	TRBJ1-1	TRBV12-3/TRBV12-4	CASGLGGLGEAFF	TGTGCCAGCGGCCTAGGGGGTTTAGGGGAAGCTTTCTTT
-	TRBD1	TRBJ1-2	TRBV27	CASSWRTGGRYYGYTF	TGTGCCAGCAGTTGGCGGACAGGGGGCCGCTACTATGGCTACACCTTC
many	-	TRBJ2-5	TRBV20-1	CSVQDEGETQYF	TGCAGTGTTCAGGATGAGGGGGAGACCCAGTACTTC
-	-	TRBJ1-1	TRBV5-5	CASSLASSRNTEAFF	TGTGCCAGCAGCTTGGCTTCCTCTAGGAACACTGAAGCTTTCTTT
-	TRBD1	TRBJ2-2	TRBV7-9	CASSRGQPNTGELFF	TGTGCCAGCAGCCGGGGACAGCCGAACACCGGGGAGCTGTTTTTT
-	-	TRBJ2-3	TRBV5-1	CASSPFGAGGTDTQYF	TGCGCCAGCAGCCCCTTTGGGGCAGGCGGCACAGATACGCAGTATTTT
many	-	TRBJ2-5	TRBV4-2	CASSQSLARTQYF	TGTGCCAGCAGCCAAAGCTTGGCAAGGACCCAGTACTTC
few	-	TRBJ2-1	TRBV14	CASSHWKLNEQFF	TGTGCCAGCAGCCACTGGAAGCTGAATGAGCAGTTCTTC
few	-	TRBJ2-7	TRBV20-1	CSARGLGGEQYF	TGCAGTGCTAGAGGCCTAGGCGGGGAGCAGTACTTC
-	-	TRBJ2-2	TRBV9	CASSSSQARVIGELFF	TGTGCCAGCAGCTCCAGTCAAGCCCGGGTCATCGGGGAGCTGTTTTTT
few	TRBD2	TRBJ2-3	TRBV6-5	CASSYSGTSGDTQYF	TGTGCCAGCAGTTACTCCGGGACTAGCGGAGATACGCAGTATTTT
few	TRBD2	TRBJ2-1	TRBV12-3/TRBV12-4	CASRLRLAYYNEQFF	TGTGCCAGCAGACTACGACTAGCGTATTACAATGAGCAGTTCTTC
-	TRBD2	TRBJ2-7	TRBV7-2	CASSPRLAGDNEQYF	TGTGCCAGCAGCCCGCGACTAGCGGGAGACAACGAGCAGTACTTC
-	-	TRBJ2-1	TRBV25-1	CASSESGIYNEQFF	TGTGCCAGCAGTGAATCCGGGATCTACAATGAGCAGTTCTTC
-	-	TRBJ2-5	TRBV7-3	CASSLNSQETQYF	TGTGCCAGCAGCTTAAACTCCCAAGAGACCCAGTACTTC
few	TRBD1	TRBJ2-6	TRBV15	CATSRDRTGGGSGANVLTF	TGTGCCACCAGCAGAGATCGGACAGGGGGCGGCTCTGGGGCCAACGTCCTGACTTTC
few	TRBD1	TRBJ2-1	TRBV7-8	CASRDPGTGVEGGQFF	TGTGCCAGCAGAGATCCCGGGACAGGGGTGGAAGGTGGGCAGTTCTTC
few	-	TRBJ2-7	TRBV11-3	CASSTGQVGEQYF	TGTGCCAGCAGCACGGGCCAGGTTGGGGAGCAGTACTTC
-	-	TRBJ2-7	TRBV7-2	CASSPVLLGEQYF	TGTGCCAGCAGCCCCGTTCTACTGGGCGAGCAGTACTTC
-	-	TRBJ1-1	TRBV19	CASYPFAGQMNTEAFF	TGTGCCAGCTACCCCTTTGCCGGACAGATGAACACTGAAGCTTTCTTT
-	-	TRBJ2-1	TRBV30	CAWTLPGSYNEQFF	TGTGCCTGGACTCTACCCGGCTCCTACAATGAGCAGTTCTTC
-	-	TRBJ1-6	TRBV7-9	CASGLMGNSPLHF	TGTGCCAGCGGCCTCATGGGGAATTCACCCCTCCACTTT
few	TRBD2	TRBJ2-7	TRBV6-2/TRBV6-3	CASRPQRGVFSYEQYF	TGTGCCAGCAGACCTCAACGGGGGGTGTTCTCCTACGAGCAGTACTTC
few	-	TRBJ1-1	TRBV7-9	CASSLGFGLVNTEAFF	TGTGCCAGCAGCTTAGGGTTCGGACTGGTAAACACTGAAGCTTTCTTT
many	TRBD1	TRBJ2-7	TRBV20-1	CSARDHRGPGYEQYF	TGCAGTGCTAGGGACCACAGGGGTCCGGGGTACGAGCAGTACTTC
-	-	TRBJ1-5	TRBV27	CASSFRDSNQPQHF	TGTGCCAGCAGTTTCAGGGACAGCAATCAGCCCCAGCATTTT
few	TRBD1	TRBJ1-6	TRBV18	CASSGDRGSPLHF	TGTGCCAGCTCGGGCGACAGGGGGTCACCCCTCCACTTT
few	TRBD2	TRBJ2-1	TRBV7-9	CASRQTSGRAENEQFF	TGTGCCAGCAGGCAGACTAGCGGGAGGGCAGAAAATGAGCAGTTCTTC
many	-	TRBJ2-1	TRBV20-1	CSARDPPYNEQFF	TGCAGTGCTAGAGATCCCCCCTACAATGAGCAGTTCTTC
few	-	TRBJ2-3	TRBV7-2	CASSPTQGPSTQYF	TGTGCCAGCAGCCCCACGCAGGGGCCCTCCACGCAGTATTTT
-	-	TRBJ1-1	TRBV3-1	CASSQVQGNTEAFF	TGTGCCAGCAGCCAAGTACAGGGGAACACTGAAGCTTTCTTT
many	-	TRBJ2-5	TRBV6-1	CASSAFWRSQETQYF	TGTGCCAGCAGCGCCTTTTGGCGGTCCCAAGAGACCCAGTACTTC
-	-	TRBJ2-5	TRBV6-1	CASNTGSWETQYF	TGTGCCAGCAATACAGGGAGTTGGGAGACCCAGTACTTC
-	-	TRBJ2-2	TRBV20-1	CSASSTGFTGELFF	TGCAGTGCTAGTTCTACAGGGTTCACCGGGGAGCTGTTTTTT
-	-	TRBJ1-1	TRBV6-5	CASSYSRVPVRGIEAFF	TGTGCCAGCAGTTACTCCAGGGTGCCGGTCAGGGGAATCGAAGCTTTCTTT
-	-	TRBJ2-6	TRBV6-6	CASSTASSGANVLTF	TGTGCCAGCAGTACAGCCAGCTCTGGGGCCAACGTCCTGACTTTC
-	-	TRBJ1-5	TRBV4-1	CASSPRPQGDWNQPQHF	TGCGCCAGCAGCCCCAGACCCCAGGGAGATTGGAATCAGCCCCAGCATTTT
-	TRBD1	TRBJ1-3	TRBV20-1	CSARDGQGGNTIYF	TGCAGTGCTAGAGACGGACAGGGGGGAAACACCATATATTTT
few	TRBD1	TRBJ2-3	TRBV6-5	CATHRDRGTDTQYF	TGTGCCACGCACCGGGACAGGGGAACGGATACGCAGTATTTT
-	TRBD2	TRBJ2-1	TRBV19	CASWDSGTGNEQFF	TGTGCCAGTTGGGATAGCGGGACTGGGAATGAGCAGTTCTTC